This T cell receptor beta chain appears in the sequencing data of a study of tumor-infiltrating lymphocytes in primary liver carcinoma. Study observations and caveats: Whereas tumor region pairs overlapped more, tumor-adjacent and tumor-blood pairs overlapped less.

Details on this clonotype: Its target is unknown. A junction boundary mismatches the germline segment, possibly from a read error.

From germline, CDR1 is MNHNS and CDR2 SASEGT. CDR3 length: 17 residues. Co-extraction yielded RNA and DNA from roughly 21-30 mg of unsorted bulk tissue. Patients were chronically HBV-infected and treatment-naive. Every tumor was sampled at five separate regions. The researchers produced TCR beta cDNA from approximately 540 ng total RNA with a constant-region primer. The TCR beta library was amplified through three nested multiplex PCR rounds in a modified ARM-PCR procedure. Forward primers for TRBV1-TRBV30 and a C-beta reverse primer served the first two PCR rounds, at around 11 cycles each. TCRdb fed the multiplex PCR reads into MiXCR, producing one record per CDR3 protein. The repertoire holds around 29,000 distinct CDR3 sequences, with about 79% as singletons.

This chain uses TRBV6-1 with TRBJ2-7, with a tentative D call TRBD1 (5 bases). Sequenced input: liver tumor tissue from sampling region 5. Subset meaning: tumor region T5, tumor centre. The clonotype originates from a middle-aged man with primary liver carcinoma and hepatitis B virus infection. The CDR3 here is CASRESGWWQGPYEKYF. The CDR3 nucleotides read TGTGCCAGCAGAGAATCCGGCTGGTGGCAGGGTCCCTACGAGAAGTACTTC.